These 29 T cell receptor beta chains came from one sample sequenced in a study of cytomegalovirus exposure and HLA in healthy donors (dated by TCRdb to 2017 to 2019). Library creation used the immunoSEQ multiplex PCR assay. For the multiplex PCR, a mixture combining 60 forward primers for TCR Vbeta segments and 13 reverse primers for TCR Jbeta segments was used. The source is immuneACCESS, and TCRdb retained only in-frame sequences with V and J called. Part of the clones is not carried over; for the studies checked, unresolved V genes explain less than half of this, and the remainder is unexplained. In all, the sample holds over 90,000 clones, and just under 70% of those were seen once. The top ten clones comprise about 14% of the sample. The material sequenced was PBMCs. The receptors shown here come from a woman in her forties or fifties in good health and CMV-seropositive.

Here the CDR3 reads CASSLNMNTEAFF. The CDR3 coding sequence is TGTGCCAGCAGCCTCAACATGAACACTGAAGCTTTCTTT. The chain links TRBV14 to TRBJ1-1; D is unresolved. This CDR3 is built from 13 residues. Trimming stripped 4 bases from V and 0 bases from J, with 6 bases between. Looked up from germline, CDR1 is SGHDN and CDR2 is FVKESK.

The sample holds a few counts of this clone. The chain carries TRBV10-3 and TRBJ1-5; 7 bases are shared with TRBD1. CDR1 and CDR2 from the germline V gene are ENHRY and SYGVKD. The CDR3 length is 15 residues. V trimming: 1 base; J trimming: 1 base; junction bases outside the gene matches: 1. The CDR3 DNA is TGTGCCATCAGTGAGTGGGGACAGAGCAATCAGCCCCAGCATTTT. Residues: CAISEWGQSNQPQHF.

V gene TRBV18 combines with J gene TRBJ2-5; the match to TRBD2 covers 9 bases. Losses at the gene ends were 4 bases for V and 7 bases for J; bases not matched to a gene: 13. Germline V gene data show CDR1 as KGHSH and CDR2 as LQKENI. The CDR3 has 16 amino acids. The CDR3 DNA sequence: TGTGCCAGCTCACGGGACATAGCGGGAGTGGCGGTGACCCAGTACTTC. Translating it yields CASSRDIAGVAVTQYF.

The rearrangement links TRBV6-5 to TRBJ1-1, with a tentative D call TRBD1 (5 bases). V lost 2 bases, J lost 6 bases, and 16 bases lay in between. CDR1 and CDR2 (germline): MNHEY, SVGAGI. The CDR3 is 15 amino acids. DNA for the CDR3: TGTGCCAGCAGTTACGGGGGGGTGGAGGGGTCTGAAGCTTTCTTT. It yields the protein CASSYGGVEGSEAFF.

J is TRBJ2-3 and V is TRBV10-3; 7 bases map to TRBD2. Germline trimming cut 5 bases from V and 5 bases from J; bases unmatched to any gene: 13. CDR3 length: 16 residues. In germline, CDR1 is ENHRY, CDR2 SYGVKD. The DNA of the CDR3 is TGTGCCATCAGTCCCCACGAGGCGGGAGAGGGAGATACGCAGTATTTT. This translates into CAISPHEAGEGDTQYF.

DNA for the CDR3: TGTGCCAGCAGCTTGGACTCAAACACAGATACGCAGTATTTT. It is translated as CASSLDSNTDTQYF. The chain uses TRBV7-3 and TRBJ2-3; TRBD2 might be the D (5 bases). Trimming left V 3 bases short and J 2 bases short, with 9 bases between. The CDR3 extends over 14 amino acids. Germline V lookup: CDR1 SGHTA, CDR2 FQGTGA.

This chain joins TRBV19 and TRBJ2-7, with 14 bases that match TRBD2. Germline V gene data show CDR1 as LNHDA and CDR2 as SQIVND (reference sequence). This CDR3 contains 14 residues. The J segment lost 5 bases and the V segment lost 6 bases, leaving 3 bases of the junction unmatched. The CDR3 loop reads CASREGLAGDEQYF. As DNA, the CDR3 is TGTGCCAGTAGGGAGGGACTAGCGGGAGACGAGCAGTACTTC.

This clone turned up a few times. V is TRBV7-8 and J is TRBJ2-1; the match to TRBD2 covers 8 bases. The J segment lost 5 bases and the V segment lost 0 bases, leaving 12 bases of the junction unmatched. This CDR3 region has 18 residues. Germline CDR1 SGHVS, CDR2 FQNEAQ. The CDR3 here is CASSLARGEGKRNNEQFF. CDR3 in DNA: TGTGCCAGCAGCTTAGCGCGGGGGGAGGGAAAAAGGAACAATGAGCAGTTCTTC.

This chain joins TRBV11-2 and TRBJ1-1, with unresolved D. Trimming stripped 3 bases from V and 1 base from J, with 9 bases between. The CDR3 runs 14 residues. Germline lookup yields CDR1 SGHAT and CDR2 FQNNGV. CDR3 amino acids: CASSFNAENTEAFF. DNA for the CDR3: TGTGCCAGCAGCTTTAACGCAGAGAACACTGAAGCTTTCTTT.

This clone was counted only a few times. The rearrangement joins TRBV19 to TRBJ1-5; D gene ambiguous. Germline V gene sequence: CDR1 LNHDA, CDR2 SQIVND (reference sequence). V gave up 1 base and J gave up 2 bases, with 9 bases separating them. CDR3 length: 15 amino acids. In DNA, the CDR3 is TGTGCCAGTAGTATAGGCCATCGGGGCAATCAGCCCCAGCATTTT. Translation gives CASSIGHRGNQPQHF.

The J gene is TRBJ2-5, the V gene TRBV19; 12 positions match TRBD1. CDR3 length equals 15 residues. Germline V lookup: CDR1 LNHDA, CDR2 SQIVND (reference sequence). V lost 6 bases, J lost 5 bases, and 7 bases stayed unmatched. The CDR3 coding sequence is TGTGCCAGTAGACCGGGACAGGGGGCGCTGGAGACCCAGTACTTC. Amino acids: CASRPGQGALETQYF.

CDR3 sequence (DNA): TGTGCCAGCAGATACTCTGGAAACACCATATATTTT. This encodes CASRYSGNTIYF. The chain joins TRBV5-8 to TRBJ1-3; D is unresolved. The germline V and J ends were trimmed by 5 bases and 0 bases, with 3 bases remaining between them. In germline, CDR1 is SGHTS, CDR2 YDEGEE. The CDR3 covers 12 residues.

The CDR3 DNA reads TGTGCCAGCAGCTTGGTCGGCAGGGGTGAGGAAAAACTGTTTTTT. This encodes CASSLVGRGEEKLFF. The chain joins TRBV5-6 to TRBJ1-4, with D perhaps matching TRBD1 (6 bases). V lost 0 bases, J lost 8 bases, and 14 bases lay in between. The CDR3 has 15 residues. Germline V gene sequence: CDR1 SGHDT, CDR2 YYEEEE.

The V call is TRBV10-1, the J call TRBJ2-3, with D unresolved. The CDR3 has 14 residues. The ends were cut back, 2 bases at V and 3 bases at J, with 9 bases in the middle. Germline loops: CDR1 WNHNN, CDR2 SYGVQD (reference sequence). This chain's CDR3 is CASSETHGTDTQYF. As DNA, the CDR3 is TGCGCCAGCAGTGAGACCCACGGGACAGATACGCAGTATTTT.

This clone was found a few times. V usage is TRBV9 and J usage is TRBJ2-1; 9 positions agree with TRBD2. The CDR3 spans 16 residues. Trimming removed 2 bases from V and 5 bases from J; junction bases left unmatched: 8. Germline lookup yields CDR1 SGDLS and CDR2 YYNGEE. CDR3 bases: TGTGCCAGCAGCGTCCTTTGGGCTAGCGGGAACAATGAGCAGTTCTTC. Protein product: CASSVLWASGNNEQFF.

This chain joins TRBV28 and TRBJ1-6; the D gene is possibly TRBD1 (5 bases). CDR1 is MDHEN, CDR2 SYDVKM, per germline. The CDR3 extends over 16 amino acids. Trimming removed 3 bases from V and 8 bases from J, with 17 bases in between. The CDR3 nucleotides are TGTGCCAGCAGTTTCCACCCGACAGAACGGGATTCACCCCTCCACTTT. This codes for CASSFHPTERDSPLHF. Based on the CDR3 plus reference TRBV28 and TRBJ1-6, the full variable domain is DVKVTQSSRYLVKRTGEKVFLECVQDMDHENMFWYRQDPGLGLRLIYFSYDVKMKEKGDIPEGYSVSREKKERFSLILESASTNQTSMYLCASSFHPTERDSPLHFGNGTRLTVT.

This chain connects TRBV30 to TRBJ1-4; 8 bases are a match to TRBD1. From germline, CDR1 is GTSNPN and CDR2 SVGIG (reference sequence). This CDR3 contains 13 residues. V lost 4 bases and J lost 7; bases outside the gene matches: 5. CDR3 nucleotides: TGTGCCTGGACAGGGGGCGTATTTGAAAAACTGTTTTTT. Translation gives CAWTGGVFEKLFF.

The sample holds a few counts of this clone. The chain has TRBV28 and TRBJ1-1, with D possibly matching TRBD1 (6 bases). Trimming took off 2 bases at V and 11 bases at J, with 15 bases between the two ends. Germline V gene data show CDR1 as MDHEN and CDR2 as SYDVKM. The CDR3 length is 13 residues. The CDR3 region is CASSLGGKSLAFF. The CDR3 DNA reads as TGTGCCAGCAGTTTAGGGGGCAAGTCTCTCGCTTTCTTT.

This clone was recorded a few times. This sequence joins TRBV19 and TRBJ2-5, with D perhaps TRBD2 (5 bases). The CDR3 is 13 amino acids. V shed 8 bases and J shed 2 bases, with 12 bases lying between them. In germline, CDR1 is LNHDA, CDR2 SQIVND (reference sequence). CDR3 in DNA: TGTGCCAGTGGCCCGGGGTATCAAGAGACCCAGTACTTC. It yields the protein CASGPGYQETQYF.

This clone was picked up a small number of times. The rearrangement uses TRBV19 and TRBJ2-2; a possible D gene is TRBD2 (5 bases). Trimming took off 3 bases at V and 7 bases at J, with 15 bases between the two ends. The CDR3 runs 15 residues. CDR1 is LNHDA and CDR2 is SQIVND in the germline V gene (reference sequence). CDR3 bases: TGTGCCAGTAGTATGGGCGAGGGCCGGGACGGGGAGCTGTTTTTT. This codes for CASSMGEGRDGELFF.

This rearrangement joins TRBV4-1 to TRBJ2-3; 8 bases agree with TRBD1. CDR1 MGHRA and CDR2 YSYEKL come from the germline V gene. The J segment lost 5 bases and the V segment lost 4 bases, leaving 8 bases of the junction unmatched. This CDR3 contains 15 residues. The CDR3 DNA reads as TGCGCCAGCAGCCGAGATTTAACAGGGGGAGATACGCAGTATTTT. It encodes CASSRDLTGGDTQYF.

This clone was seen just once. This chain links TRBV5-1 with TRBJ2-1, with 10 bases that match TRBD1. The CDR3 has 14 residues. Trimming took 8 bases from V and 4 from J; bases not matched to a gene: 6. Germline V lookup: CDR1 SGHRS, CDR2 YFSETQ. This CDR3 is CARPRDRGYNEQFF. As DNA, the CDR3 is TGCGCCAGGCCCCGGGACAGGGGTTACAATGAGCAGTTCTTC.

The chain uses TRBV5-6 and TRBJ2-2, with D possibly TRBD1 on 6 matching bases. Trimming cost V 2 bases and J 7 bases, with 12 bases left between them. Germline V gene lookup returns CDR1 SGHDT and CDR2 YYEEEE. CDR3 length: 14 amino acids. The CDR3 DNA sequence: TGTGCCAGCAGCTTAGGACAGTTGAACGGGGAGCTGTTTTTT. Its translation is CASSLGQLNGELFF.

The V call is TRBV6-6, the J call TRBJ1-2; D is unclear. Looked up from germline, CDR1 is MNHNY and CDR2 is SVGAGI (reference sequence). This CDR3 comprises 12 residues. Between the trimmed V and J ends, which lost 2 bases and 8 bases, there was a span of 9 bases. The CDR3 loop reads CASSYGEGGYTF. The CDR3 DNA follows: TGTGCCAGCAGTTACGGGGAGGGCGGCTACACCTTC.

The chain couples TRBV6-1 to TRBJ1-2; no firm D call. V lost 3 bases to trimming and J lost 8 bases, with 16 bases between them. Germline V lookup: CDR1 MNHNS, CDR2 SASEGT. This CDR3 contains 14 residues. CDR3 region: CASSDAGQAWGYTF. In DNA, the CDR3 is TGTGCCAGCAGTGACGCGGGTCAGGCCTGGGGCTACACCTTC.

This sequence joins TRBV7-9 and TRBJ2-7, with 12 bases matching TRBD2. This CDR3 is 17 amino acids long. CDR1 is SEHNR and CDR2 is FQNEAQ in the germline V gene (reference sequence). V lost 8 bases, J lost 5 bases, and 16 bases stayed unmatched. The CDR3 reads CASLPGLAGPGGDEQYF. DNA of the CDR3: TGTGCCAGCCTCCCTGGACTAGCGGGGCCTGGTGGGGACGAGCAGTACTTC.

The chain has TRBV19 and TRBJ1-1; D is undetermined. This CDR3 region has 12 residues. V shed 3 bases and J shed 5 bases, with 7 bases lying between them. Germline loops: CDR1 LNHDA, CDR2 SQIVND (reference sequence). The CDR3 protein is CASSISRTEAFF. CDR3 bases: TGTGCCAGTAGTATCTCCAGGACTGAAGCTTTCTTT.

This clone was seen a few times. The chain uses TRBV11-2 and TRBJ1-3; 8 bases fit TRBD1. Germline assignment: CDR1 SGHAT and CDR2 FQNNGV. Trimming removed 0 bases from V and 5 bases from J; junction bases left unmatched: 6. CDR3 length equals 16 residues. Here the CDR3 reads CASSLEFGQGRNTIYF. Written as DNA, the CDR3 is TGTGCCAGCAGCTTAGAATTCGGACAGGGAAGAAACACCATATATTTT.

This clone was counted a few times. V gene TRBV21-1 combines with J gene TRBJ1-1. TRBV21-1 is given as a pseudogene. The CDR3 sequence is 14 residues long. CDR3 bases: TGTGCCAGCAGCAAAGGGGAGGAGGGCCCTGAAGCTTTCTTT. It codes for CASSKGEEGPEAFF.